The rows below give T cell receptor beta chains drawn from one sample of a study of T cell responses to AZD1222 COVID-19 vaccine. The assay was immunoSEQ multiplex PCR, and TCRdb's table has in-frame clones only and misses some. The sample lists about 100,000 clones, just over 90% occurring once. The starting material was peripheral blood, obtained on day 0 of AZD1222 vaccination. The receptors were sampled from an adult in good health. Both conserved end residues are part of each CDR3. Each record gives: J gene, clone size, V gene, D gene, CDR3 DNA, CDR3 protein. D genes are given only for firm matches. Not all rows give a size; the values are once, few, many and, for expanded clones, a class.

J gene: TRBJ2-1; clone size: -; V gene: TRBV10-3; D gene: TRBD1; CDR3 DNA: TGTGCCATCGGCGAAACAGGGGTCATAGATGAGCAGTTCTTC; CDR3 protein: CAIGETGVIDEQFF
J gene: TRBJ2-7; clone size: -; V gene: TRBV27; D gene: -; CDR3 DNA: TGTGCCAGCAGCAGACGGGCAACTACGGGGGAGCAGTACTTC; CDR3 protein: CASSRRATTGEQYF
J gene: TRBJ1-2; clone size: -; V gene: TRBV19; D gene: -; CDR3 DNA: TGTGCCAGTAGTATTACAGCTACGGACTATGGCTACACCTTC; CDR3 protein: CASSITATDYGYTF
J gene: TRBJ2-5; clone size: -; V gene: TRBV7-2; D gene: -; CDR3 DNA: TGTGCCAGCAGCCTCAGTACGTTCGGCCAAGAGACCCAGTACTTC; CDR3 protein: CASSLSTFGQETQYF
J gene: TRBJ1-3; clone size: -; V gene: TRBV5-1; D gene: -; CDR3 DNA: TGCGCCAGCAGCTTGTACGGGGCTGGAAACACCATATATTTT; CDR3 protein: CASSLYGAGNTIYF
J gene: TRBJ2-7; clone size: few; V gene: TRBV7-9; D gene: -; CDR3 DNA: TGTGCCAGCAGTGTAGACAGAGATCTCTACGAGCAGTACTTC; CDR3 protein: CASSVDRDLYEQYF
J gene: TRBJ2-3; clone size: once; V gene: TRBV18; D gene: TRBD2; CDR3 DNA: TGTGCCAGCTCGCCCCGGACTAGCGGGGGGGCAGATACGCAGTATTTT; CDR3 protein: CASSPRTSGGADTQYF
J gene: TRBJ1-2; clone size: -; V gene: TRBV19; D gene: TRBD1; CDR3 DNA: TGTGCCAGTAGTAGACAGGGGGCGTATGGCTACACCTTC; CDR3 protein: CASSRQGAYGYTF
J gene: TRBJ1-2; clone size: -; V gene: TRBV7-2; D gene: -; CDR3 DNA: TGTGCCAGCAGCTTACTAGTCGTGGGTAACTATGGCTACACCTTC; CDR3 protein: CASSLLVVGNYGYTF
J gene: TRBJ1-1; clone size: few; V gene: TRBV3-1/TRBV3-2; D gene: -; CDR3 DNA: TGTGCCAGCAGCCAGCTAGCCATGGCTGAAGCTTTCTTT; CDR3 protein: CASSQLAMAEAFF
J gene: TRBJ1-3; clone size: -; V gene: TRBV3-1/TRBV3-2; D gene: -; CDR3 DNA: TGTGCCAGCAGCTACCTAGACAGGAGCTCTGGAAACACCATATATTTT; CDR3 protein: CASSYLDRSSGNTIYF
J gene: TRBJ1-5; clone size: -; V gene: TRBV6-2/TRBV6-3; D gene: -; CDR3 DNA: TGTGCCAGCAGCCTTGTCAATCAGCCCCAGCATTTT; CDR3 protein: CASSLVNQPQHF
J gene: TRBJ2-5; clone size: -; V gene: TRBV6-5; D gene: -; CDR3 DNA: TGTGCCAGCACCGAGGAAGAGACCCAGTACTTC; CDR3 protein: CASTEEETQYF
J gene: TRBJ1-1; clone size: -; V gene: TRBV6-5; D gene: TRBD1; CDR3 DNA: TGTGCCAGTGGGACAGGGGGATTGAACACTGAAGCTTTCTTT; CDR3 protein: CASGTGGLNTEAFF
J gene: TRBJ2-2; clone size: -; V gene: TRBV19; D gene: -; CDR3 DNA: TGTGCCAGTAGTTCCCGCAGGGGCAAAAACACCGGGGAGCTGTTTTTT; CDR3 protein: CASSSRRGKNTGELFF
J gene: TRBJ1-2; clone size: -; V gene: TRBV7-2; D gene: -; CDR3 DNA: TGTGCCAGCAGCCTCCCCAGGGGACCGAGTAACTATGGCTACACCTTC; CDR3 protein: CASSLPRGPSNYGYTF
J gene: TRBJ1-3; clone size: -; V gene: TRBV7-9; D gene: TRBD1; CDR3 DNA: TGTGCCAGCAGCTTAGCGACAGGGTCTGGAAACACCATATATTTT; CDR3 protein: CASSLATGSGNTIYF
J gene: TRBJ1-2; clone size: once; V gene: TRBV28; D gene: -; CDR3 DNA: TGTGCCAGCAGTCAGTTAGGGTATGGCTACACCTTC; CDR3 protein: CASSQLGYGYTF
J gene: TRBJ1-2; clone size: -; V gene: TRBV7-9; D gene: -; CDR3 DNA: TGTGCCAGCAGCGTTTTATGGGGGGCGGATGGCTACACCTTC; CDR3 protein: CASSVLWGADGYTF
J gene: TRBJ1-2; clone size: -; V gene: TRBV5-1; D gene: -; CDR3 DNA: TGCGCCAGCAGCTTGGAGGCCCCCGTTCCCTTTAATGGCTACACCTTC; CDR3 protein: CASSLEAPVPFNGYTF
J gene: TRBJ2-1; clone size: -; V gene: TRBV7-3; D gene: -; CDR3 DNA: TGTGCCAGCAGCTTAAACGGGGGGCCCTACAATGAGCAGTTCTTC; CDR3 protein: CASSLNGGPYNEQFF
J gene: TRBJ2-2; clone size: once; V gene: TRBV27; D gene: -; CDR3 DNA: TGTGCCAGCAGTTTATCAGGGTCCACCGGGGAGCTGTTTTTT; CDR3 protein: CASSLSGSTGELFF
J gene: TRBJ2-1; clone size: -; V gene: TRBV28; D gene: -; CDR3 DNA: TGTGCCAGCAGTTTTCCGGGGGCGCATAATGAGCAGTTCTTC; CDR3 protein: CASSFPGAHNEQFF
J gene: TRBJ1-6; clone size: -; V gene: TRBV28; D gene: -; CDR3 DNA: TGTGCCAGCAGTTTTCAGGGGCCAAATTCACCCCTCCACTTT; CDR3 protein: CASSFQGPNSPLHF
J gene: TRBJ1-4; clone size: -; V gene: TRBV5-4; D gene: -; CDR3 DNA: TGTGCCAGCAGCTTGGAGTTCGGAACTAATGAAAAACTGTTTTTT; CDR3 protein: CASSLEFGTNEKLFF
J gene: TRBJ1-3; clone size: -; V gene: TRBV27; D gene: -; CDR3 DNA: TGTGCCAGCAGTGATCGGGCCGGTGGGGGAAACACCATATATTTT; CDR3 protein: CASSDRAGGGNTIYF
J gene: TRBJ1-5; clone size: -; V gene: TRBV30; D gene: -; CDR3 DNA: TGTGCCTGGAGTGTTGGCACTTCGCCCCAGCATTTT; CDR3 protein: CAWSVGTSPQHF
J gene: TRBJ2-3; clone size: -; V gene: TRBV5-1; D gene: -; CDR3 DNA: TGCGCCAGCAACCAGGACGGCACAGATACGCAGTATTTT; CDR3 protein: CASNQDGTDTQYF
J gene: TRBJ1-3; clone size: -; V gene: TRBV7-6; D gene: TRBD1; CDR3 DNA: TGTGCCAGCAGCTTAGGAGTGACAGGGGGCCTCTCTGGAAACACCATATATTTT; CDR3 protein: CASSLGVTGGLSGNTIYF
J gene: TRBJ2-7; clone size: -; V gene: TRBV4-1; D gene: -; CDR3 DNA: TGCGCCAGCAGGGGCAGGAGCTCCGAGCAGTACTTC; CDR3 protein: CASRGRSSEQYF
J gene: TRBJ2-5; clone size: -; V gene: TRBV3-1/TRBV3-2; D gene: -; CDR3 DNA: TGTGCCAGCAGAAAGCGACGCGGAGAAGAGACCCAGTACTTC; CDR3 protein: CASRKRRGEETQYF
J gene: TRBJ1-3; clone size: -; V gene: TRBV28; D gene: -; CDR3 DNA: TGTGCCAGCACCCTTGGAAGGGAAAAGAACACCATATATTTT; CDR3 protein: CASTLGREKNTIYF
J gene: TRBJ1-2; clone size: -; V gene: TRBV6-1; D gene: -; CDR3 DNA: TGTGCCAGCAGTGAAGCGGAAGGGGCGGGCTATGGCTACACCTTC; CDR3 protein: CASSEAEGAGYGYTF
J gene: TRBJ2-3; clone size: once; V gene: TRBV27; D gene: -; CDR3 DNA: TGTGCCAGCAGTTTAGGGCAGGGCCTTTTCACAGATACGCAGTATTTT; CDR3 protein: CASSLGQGLFTDTQYF
J gene: TRBJ1-2; clone size: -; V gene: TRBV4-2; D gene: -; CDR3 DNA: TGTGCCAGCAGCCCGACAGAAGGCTATGGCTACACCTTC; CDR3 protein: CASSPTEGYGYTF
J gene: TRBJ1-5; clone size: -; V gene: TRBV19; D gene: TRBD1; CDR3 DNA: TGTGCCAGCTGGGGACAGCCTAATCAGCCCCAGCATTTT; CDR3 protein: CASWGQPNQPQHF
J gene: TRBJ1-6; clone size: -; V gene: TRBV5-1; D gene: -; CDR3 DNA: TGCGCCAGCAGCTTGGAAGGGGGTTCACCCCTCCACTTT; CDR3 protein: CASSLEGGSPLHF
J gene: TRBJ2-5; clone size: -; V gene: TRBV7-8; D gene: -; CDR3 DNA: TGTGCCAGCAGCCCCAGAAGGGGGGAAGGGACCCAGTACTTC; CDR3 protein: CASSPRRGEGTQYF
J gene: TRBJ1-1; clone size: -; V gene: TRBV19; D gene: -; CDR3 DNA: TGTGCCAGTAGTATAGAATCAGCCCTGAACACTGAAGCTTTCTTT; CDR3 protein: CASSIESALNTEAFF
J gene: TRBJ1-2; clone size: -; V gene: TRBV11-2; D gene: -; CDR3 DNA: TGTGCCAGCAGCTTAGTCCTGACATTCTCCAATGGCTACACCTTC; CDR3 protein: CASSLVLTFSNGYTF
J gene: TRBJ2-2; clone size: -; V gene: TRBV10-2; D gene: TRBD1; CDR3 DNA: TGCGCCAGCAGTGAGCCGGTCGGGACAGGGGCCGGGGAGCTGTTTTTT; CDR3 protein: CASSEPVGTGAGELFF
J gene: TRBJ2-2; clone size: -; V gene: TRBV30; D gene: -; CDR3 DNA: TGTGCCTGGAAAGAAAACAGTGGCGGGGAGCTGTTTTTT; CDR3 protein: CAWKENSGGELFF
J gene: TRBJ1-1; clone size: -; V gene: TRBV12-3/TRBV12-4; D gene: -; CDR3 DNA: TGTGCCAGCAGATCTAAGGGGGTCACTGAAGCTTTCTTT; CDR3 protein: CASRSKGVTEAFF
J gene: TRBJ2-7; clone size: -; V gene: TRBV4-1; D gene: -; CDR3 DNA: TGCGCCAGCAGCCAAGGAACAGGCGAGCAGTACTTC; CDR3 protein: CASSQGTGEQYF
J gene: TRBJ1-3; clone size: -; V gene: TRBV4-1; D gene: TRBD1; CDR3 DNA: TGCGCCAGCAGCCCAATTGGGACAGGGGCGTTTGGAAACACCATATATTTT; CDR3 protein: CASSPIGTGAFGNTIYF
J gene: TRBJ1-1; clone size: -; V gene: TRBV29-1; D gene: -; CDR3 DNA: TGCAGCGTGGGGGCTTTCGCACCTAGCACTGAAGCTTTCTTT; CDR3 protein: CSVGAFAPSTEAFF